This entry is about one T cell receptor beta chain. Its target is not known. The sample is drawn from a study of CD8+ T cells in alopecia areata. Germline V lookup: CDR1 MNHEY, CDR2 SMNVEV (reference sequence). The CDR3 has 15 amino acids. The ends lost 8 bases at V and 5 bases at J; junction bases unmatched: 11. Study results and limitations: Many of the expanded lesional clones endured in scalp and blood while on tofacitinib.

Extraction of RNA preceded its reverse transcription into cDNA, which served as the sequencing template. Generated by immunoSEQ multiplex PCR, the TCRdb table keeps only in-frame clones and is missing some. The sample lists about 100,000 clones; roughly 89% were seen once. Treatment given: oral pan-JAK inhibitor, 5-10 mg twice daily. Collection of lesional scalp punch biopsies and peripheral blood was performed in alopecia areata patients. Researchers picked out CD4+ and CD8+ T cells from PBMCs by sorting. This chain joins TRBV27 and TRBJ2-5, with 10 positions matching TRBD2. This specimen was CD8+ T cells sorted from blood, taken at week 24, from a patient treated with tofacitinib. The sequence came from a human donor with alopecia areata. The CDR3 sequence: CASLGPSGGRETQYF. The DNA of the CDR3 is TGTGCCAGCTTGGGTCCTAGCGGGGGTCGGGAGACCCAGTACTTC.